The 32 T cell receptor beta chains in this list originate from one sample, sequenced in a study of blood T cell repertoires in COVID-19. The method was immunoSEQ multiplex PCR; TCRdb's version includes in-frame clones alone and lacks a portion of them. The sample lists approximately 220,000 clones; 65% to 85% were seen once. Material: peripheral blood. The receptors shown here come from a woman older than 75 with acute or convalescent COVID-19.

The rearrangement joins TRBV28 to TRBJ2-2; TRBD1 agrees at 8 bases. The germline CDR1 and CDR2 sequences are MDHEN and SYDVKM. V dropped 7 bases and J dropped 5; count of bases not matched to a gene: 9. This CDR3 has 15 amino acids. The CDR3 DNA reads TGTGCCAGCATCCTCCGGACAGGGTCGACCGGGGAGCTGTTTTTT. It encodes CASILRTGSTGELFF.

V and J are TRBV9 and TRBJ1-4, with TRBD1 matching over 8 bases. The CDR3 has 15 amino acids. J was trimmed by 2 bases and V by 0 bases; bases with no gene match: 0. CDR1 and CDR2 from the germline V gene are SGDLS and YYNGEE. This chain's CDR3 is CASSVGTGTNEKLFF. In DNA form, the CDR3 reads TGTGCCAGCAGCGTAGGGACAGGGACTAATGAAAAACTGTTTTTT.

This clone was counted at least ten times. The rearrangement joins TRBV6-6 to TRBJ1-6; D unclear. The V end was cut by 5 bases, the J end by 10 bases, with 9 bases between. The CDR3 is 12 residues long. In germline, CDR1 is MNHNY, CDR2 SVGAGI (reference sequence). The CDR3 spells CASSETGSPLHF. The CDR3 region has the DNA TGTGCCAGCAGTGAGACTGGGTCACCCCTCCACTTT.

This clone has a handful of counts. The chain carries TRBV7-9 and TRBJ1-1, with D maybe TRBD1 (5 bases). The CDR3 length is 13 residues. CDR1 is SEHNR and CDR2 is FQNEAQ in the germline V gene (reference sequence). The V end lost 5 bases, the J end lost 4 bases, and 11 bases lay between the germline ends. For the CDR3, the DNA is TGTGCCAGCAGCGGCGGGGCTGGCACTGAAGCTTTCTTT. This translates into CASSGGAGTEAFF.

This clone was seen a handful of times. The rearrangement uses TRBV21-1 and TRBJ2-5; the table calls TRBD2, which could not be checked here. TRBV21-1 counts as a pseudogene. The length of the CDR3 is 17 residues. In DNA form, the CDR3 reads TGTGCCAGCAGCAAAAGCGAAGTCGGGATAGAACAAGAGACCCAGTACTTC. Its protein product is CASSKSEVGIEQETQYF.

This chain joins TRBV7-9 and TRBJ2-7; 7 bases are shared with TRBD2. The CDR3 sequence is 13 residues long. The V segment lost 2 bases and the J segment 4 bases; nucleotides outside the gene matches: 2. Germline CDR1 SEHNR, CDR2 FQNEAQ (reference sequence). The CDR3 loop is CASSLSAGYEQYF. In DNA form, the CDR3 reads TGTGCCAGCAGCTTATCAGCGGGGTACGAGCAGTACTTC.

This chain uses TRBV14 with TRBJ2-1; D not resolved. This CDR3 spans 12 amino acids. V was cut by 6 bases and J by 12 bases, with 15 bases left in between. CDR1 is SGHDN and CDR2 is FVKESK in the germline V gene. CDR3 loop: CASSSSRLGQFF. DNA of the CDR3: TGTGCCAGCAGTAGCAGTCGTCTAGGGCAGTTCTTC.

The V call is TRBV9, the J call TRBJ1-5; D might be TRBD1 (5 bases). CDR1 is SGDLS and CDR2 is YYNGEE in the germline V gene. The CDR3 runs to 14 residues. Trimming pared 0 bases from V and 6 bases from J, leaving 10 bases between. The CDR3 region has the DNA TGTGCCAGCAGCGTAGGACAGCGAGGTCAGCCCCAGCATTTT. It yields the protein CASSVGQRGQPQHF.

The genes are TRBV5-1 and TRBJ2-5; possible D gene TRBD1, 6 bases. The CDR3 is 13 amino acids. Per germline, CDR1 SGHRS and CDR2 YFSETQ. V was trimmed by 2 bases and J by 2 bases, leaving 7 bases between them. This chain's CDR3 is CASSFGTQETQYF. In DNA, the CDR3 is TGCGCCAGCAGCTTCGGGACACAAGAGACCCAGTACTTC.

V gene TRBV5-8 combines with J gene TRBJ1-6, with D possibly matching TRBD1 (6 bases). CDR3 length: 15 residues. V dropped 4 bases and J dropped 8 bases, with 16 bases sitting between them. CDR1 is SGHTS and CDR2 is YDEGEE in the germline V gene. As DNA, the CDR3 is TGTGCCAGCAGCCAACAACAGGGCGGTCATTCACCCCTCCACTTT. Translated, it gives CASSQQQGGHSPLHF. Filled out from reference TRBV5-8 and TRBJ1-6, the complete variable domain reads EAGVTQSPTHLIKTRGQQATLRCSPISGHTSVYWYQQALGLGLQFLLWYDEGEERNRGNFPPRFSGRQFPNYSSELNVNALELEDSALYLCASSQQQGGHSPLHFGNGTRLTVT.

V usage is TRBV6-1 and J usage is TRBJ1-5; tentative D call: TRBD1 (5 bases). Per germline, CDR1 MNHNS and CDR2 SASEGT. This CDR3 has 17 residues. V was trimmed by 1 base and J by 0 bases, leaving 13 bases between them. CDR3 sequence reads: CASSEEWGSNSNQPQHF. In nucleotides, the CDR3 is TGTGCCAGCAGTGAAGAGTGGGGCAGCAATAGCAATCAGCCCCAGCATTTT.

This chain links TRBV11-3 with TRBJ1-1, with D maybe TRBD1 (5 bases). In germline, CDR1 is SGHNT, CDR2 YENEEA. Deletions cut 5 bases from V and 11 bases from J, with 15 bases between. The CDR3 covers 12 residues. In DNA form, the CDR3 reads TGTGCCAGCAGCGCGGCGGGGGGAGTGGCTTTCTTT. Translating gives CASSAAGGVAFF.

This clone appeared a single time. CDR3 amino acids: CASSLGTGGDYGYTF. DNA of the CDR3: TGTGCCAGCAGCTTAGGGACAGGGGGCGACTATGGCTACACCTTC. The chain combines TRBV7-6 with TRBJ1-2, with TRBD1 matching 11 bases. The CDR3 is made up of 15 amino acids. Germline V gene sequence: CDR1 SGHVS, CDR2 FNYEAQ. After removal of 1 base from V and 3 bases from J, the junction contained 1 base not matched to a gene.

This clone appeared a single time. This chain connects TRBV19 to TRBJ1-1; 7 bases line up with TRBD1. V shed 5 bases, J shed 4 bases, and the junction held 4 bases outside the gene matches. This CDR3 has 13 amino acids. Germline V gene sequence: CDR1 LNHDA, CDR2 SQIVND (reference sequence). The DNA for the CDR3 is TGTGCCAGTAGTCGGCCAGGGGGCACTGAAGCTTTCTTT. Its translation: CASSRPGGTEAFF.

In this sample, this clone turned up once. V and J are TRBV5-4 and TRBJ2-7, with D possibly matching TRBD2 (5 bases). This CDR3 comprises 16 residues. Germline-derived CDR1 and CDR2 are SGHNT and YYREEE (reference sequence). V lost 0 bases and J 0 bases, leaving 13 bases between the germline ends. CDR3 residues: CASSLASAGSSYEQYF. In DNA form, the CDR3 reads TGTGCCAGCAGCTTGGCATCCGCGGGCAGCTCCTACGAGCAGTACTTC.

The V call is TRBV3-1 (or the pseudogene TRBV3-2), the J call TRBJ1-6; TRBD1 might be the D (5 bases). Per the germline V gene, CDR1 is LGHDT and CDR2 is YNNKEL (reference sequence). V was clipped by 3 bases and J by 7 bases, with 16 bases between them. The CDR3 extends over 16 amino acids. In DNA form, the CDR3 reads TGTGCCAGCAGCCATTCTCAGGGCCGACTGAATTCACCCCTCCACTTT. It is translated as CASSHSQGRLNSPLHF.

This clone was seen ten or more times. The gene calls are TRBV19 and TRBJ2-7, with a weak D call TRBD2 (5 bases). The CDR3 runs 16 residues. With 1 base removed from V and 2 bases from J, the gap between germline ends came to 15 bases. Germline CDR1 and CDR2: LNHDA and SQIVND (reference sequence). The CDR3 loop reads CASSIGGPRTTYEQYF. The CDR3 DNA is TGTGCCAGTAGTATAGGCGGGCCTCGGACCACCTACGAGCAGTACTTC. The full variable domain, in which reference TRBV19 and TRBJ2-7 provide the parts outside the CDR3, is DGGITQSPKYLFRKEGQNVTLSCEQNLNHDAMYWYRQDPGQGLRLIYYSQIVNDFQKGDIAEGYSVSREKKESFPLTVTSAQKNPTAFYLCASSIGGPRTTYEQYFGPGTRLTVT.

The V and J genes are TRBV12-3 or TRBV12-4 and TRBJ1-6, with 9 bases fitting TRBD1. V was pared by 10 bases and J by 14 bases, with 12 bases of the junction left unmatched. This CDR3 has 13 residues. The CDR3 DNA reads as TGTGCCACCGTACAGGGGGCTTTGGGAACCCTCCACTTT. This gives the protein CATVQGALGTLHF.

This chain uses TRBV2 with TRBJ2-1; 9 bases agree with TRBD1. Germline CDR1 and CDR2: SNHLY and FYNNEI. Trimming cost V 9 bases and J 9 bases; bases outside gene matches: 9. The CDR3 runs to 13 residues. The CDR3 loop reads CARGADRGVEQFF. CDR3 in DNA: TGTGCCAGGGGAGCGGACAGGGGCGTTGAGCAGTTCTTC.

This chain uses TRBV18 with TRBJ1-5, with TRBD1 matching 7 bases. The CDR3 contains 17 residues. V dropped 5 bases and J dropped 0; count of bases not matched to a gene: 10. Germline CDR1 reads KGHSH; CDR2 reads LQKENI. In DNA, the CDR3 is TGTGCCAGCTCAATCAATCCGACAGGGACTAGCAATCAGCCCCAGCATTTT. It specifies CASSINPTGTSNQPQHF.

This sequence joins TRBV25-1 and TRBJ1-2, with 12 positions matching TRBD1. The junction had 9 bases not matched to a gene; V was cut back by 6 bases and J by 7 bases. Germline V gene sequence: CDR1 MGHDK, CDR2 SYGVNS. The CDR3 is 15 residues long. The DNA of the CDR3 is TGTGCCAGCAGCCGAGGGGGACAGGGGGCGCGTGGCTACACCTTC. Translating it yields CASSRGGQGARGYTF.

The V gene is TRBV4-1, the J gene TRBJ1-5, with D possibly matching TRBD1 (5 bases). In germline, CDR1 is MGHRA, CDR2 YSYEKL. V was clipped by 0 bases and J by 0 bases, with 12 bases between them. This CDR3 comprises 17 residues. CDR3 sequence: CASSQELTDYSNQPQHF. CDR3 nucleotides: TGCGCCAGCAGCCAAGAACTGACAGATTATAGCAATCAGCCCCAGCATTTT.

The V and J genes are TRBV6-5 and TRBJ2-7; TRBD2 might be the D (6 bases). The germline CDR1 and CDR2 sequences are MNHEY and SVGAGI. Trimming stripped 4 bases from V and 1 base from J, with 11 bases between. The CDR3 is 14 amino acids. CDR3 region: CASSFSGPSYEQYF. The CDR3 nucleotides read TGTGCCAGCAGTTTTAGCGGCCCTTCCTACGAGCAGTACTTC.

The chain is built from TRBV7-9 and TRBJ2-6; TRBD2 agrees at 7 bases. The germline V gene has CDR1 SEHNR and CDR2 FQNEAQ (reference sequence). The CDR3 runs to 17 residues. J lost 0 bases, V lost 4 bases, and 6 bases had no gene match. This chain's CDR3 is CASSSRGGSSGANVLTF. The CDR3 bases are TGTGCCAGCAGCTCCCGAGGCGGGAGCTCTGGGGCCAACGTCCTGACTTTC. Complete variable domain (other parts from reference TRBV7-9 and TRBJ2-6): DTGVSQNPRHKITKRGQNVTFRCDPISEHNRLYWYRQTLGQGPEFLTYFQNEAQLEKSRLLSDRFSAERPKGSFSTLEIQRTEQGDSAMYLCASSSRGGSSGANVLTFGAGSRLTVL.

The rearrangement joins TRBV6-5 to TRBJ1-1, with D uncertain. Germline loops: CDR1 MNHEY, CDR2 SVGAGI. The CDR3 contains 13 residues. V shed 2 bases and J shed 3 bases, with 7 bases lying between them. The CDR3 loop reads CASSYHRDTEAFF. The CDR3 DNA follows: TGTGCCAGCAGTTACCACCGGGACACTGAAGCTTTCTTT.

The V call is TRBV5-1, the J call TRBJ2-1; 9 bases are shared with TRBD1. In germline, CDR1 is SGHRS, CDR2 YFSETQ. J was trimmed by 7 bases and V by 1 base; bases with no gene match: 6. This CDR3 is 15 amino acids long. CDR3 DNA: TGCGCCAGCAGCTTGACAGGGGGCGCAAGGAATGAGCAGTTCTTC. It codes for CASSLTGGARNEQFF.

The chain uses TRBV6-1 and TRBJ2-1; D is undetermined. The CDR3 covers 14 residues. Germline assignment: CDR1 MNHNS and CDR2 SASEGT. V was cut by 3 bases and J by 3 bases, with 9 bases left in between. The CDR3 coding sequence is TGTGCCAGCAGTGATATACCGGGCTACAATGAGCAGTTCTTC. As protein: CASSDIPGYNEQFF.

The chain links TRBV11-2 to TRBJ2-3; perhaps TRBD1 as D (6 bases). Germline V gene lookup returns CDR1 SGHAT and CDR2 FQNNGV. With 1 base removed from V and 13 bases from J, the gap between germline ends came to 12 bases. The CDR3 length is 12 residues. This chain's CDR3 is CASSLGRGLKYF. In DNA, the CDR3 is TGTGCCAGCAGCTTAGGCAGGGGTTTGAAGTATTTT.

The chain couples TRBV15 to TRBJ2-1; D possibly corresponds to TRBD2 (6 bases). The CDR3 loop spans 15 amino acids. V dropped 3 bases and J dropped 4 bases, with 13 bases sitting between them. Per germline, CDR1 LNHNV and CDR2 YYDKDF (reference sequence). CDR3 region: CATSRAAGTYNEQFF. CDR3 coding DNA: TGTGCCACCAGCAGGGCAGCGGGCACTTACAATGAGCAGTTCTTC.

This sequence joins TRBV30 and TRBJ1-5; unclear D gene. The CDR3 loop spans 14 amino acids. Germline lookup yields CDR1 GTSNPN and CDR2 SVGIG (reference sequence). V was pared by 3 bases and J by 1 base, with 10 bases between. The CDR3 region is CAWRDGGSNQPQHF. CDR3 coding DNA: TGTGCCTGGAGGGACGGAGGCAGCAATCAGCCCCAGCATTTT.

V gene TRBV6-5 combines with J gene TRBJ2-7; 11 nucleotides align to TRBD2. Losses at the gene ends were 6 bases for V and 7 bases for J; bases not matched to a gene: 11. From germline, CDR1 is MNHEY and CDR2 SVGAGI. The CDR3 is made up of 15 amino acids. The CDR3 loop is CASRMLAGGPREQYF. CDR3 DNA sequence: TGTGCCAGCAGGATGCTAGCGGGGGGCCCCAGGGAGCAGTACTTC.

The J gene is TRBJ1-4, the V gene TRBV5-1; weak D call: TRBD1 (5 bases). CDR1 SGHRS and CDR2 YFSETQ come from the germline V gene. This CDR3 has 14 residues. V lost 5 bases and J lost 13, with 21 bases in between. CDR3 protein: CASSSGNPTVGLFF. Written as DNA, the CDR3 is TGCGCCAGCAGTTCAGGGAACCCCACGGTAGGACTGTTTTTT. Supplemented by reference TRBV5-1 and TRBJ1-4, the full variable domain reads KAGVTQTPRYLIKTRGQQVTLSCSPISGHRSVSWYQQTPGQGLQFLFEYFSETQRNKGNFPGRFSGRQFSNSRSEMNVSTLELGDSALYLCASSSGNPTVGLFFGSGTQLSVL.